The next 27 T cell receptor beta chains were all read from a single sample in a study of immune characterization of retroperitoneal liposarcoma. Via MiXCR, TCRdb re-called the PCR reads, giving one row per CDR3 protein. The profile shows 7,900 or so distinct CDR3 sequences, about two fifths of them singletons. Material for sequencing was tumor tissue. These receptors originate from a male donor with retroperitoneal liposarcoma.

The V call is TRBV6-5, the J call TRBJ1-2, with 9 bases lining up with TRBD1. Trimming removed 2 bases from V and 8 bases from J; junction bases left unmatched: 6. CDR1 and CDR2 (germline): MNHEY, SVGAGI. The CDR3 totals 14 residues. CDR3 amino acids: CASSYETGGGGYTF. The CDR3 DNA follows: TGTGCCAGCAGTTACGAGACAGGGGGTGGGGGCTACACCTTC.

The chain recombines TRBV6-1 with TRBJ2-7; TRBD1 might be the D (6 bases). The CDR3 totals 16 residues. V was pared by 5 bases and J by 5 bases, with 22 bases between. Germline V gene sequence: CDR1 MNHNS, CDR2 SASEGT. CDR3 coding DNA: TGTGCCAGCAGTTTCAATCCGGGACACGCAGTGGACGAGCAGTACTTC. It translates to CASSFNPGHAVDEQYF.

This chain joins TRBV6-1 and TRBJ2-1; the D gene is possibly TRBD2 (5 bases). With the DNA end fitting TRBJ2-5 better, the J assignment may be wrong. Germline CDR1 and CDR2: MNHNS and SASEGT. CDR3 size: 15 residues. Here the CDR3 DNA reads TGTGCCAGCAGTGTCTCTAAGGCGGGCGAGGGGACCCAGTACTTC. Translation gives CASSVSKAGEGTQYF.

The rearrangement joins TRBV6-1 to TRBJ2-1, with D uncertain. This CDR3 has 14 amino acids. V lost 7 bases and J lost 0, with 10 bases in between. From germline, CDR1 is MNHNS and CDR2 SASEGT. The CDR3 nucleotides read TGTGCCAGCAAGTTGGACCACTCCTACAATGAGCAGTTCTTC. This codes for CASKLDHSYNEQFF.

This clonotype counts as medium-sized. The rearrangement joins TRBV6-1 to TRBJ2-3; 10 bases map to TRBD2. Germline-derived CDR1 and CDR2 are MNHNS and SASEGT. J lost 1 base, V lost 3 bases, and 7 bases had no gene match. The CDR3 has 17 residues. CDR3 residues: CASSDQPSGGGTDTQYF. CDR3 coding DNA: TGTGCCAGCAGTGACCAACCCAGCGGGGGGGGCACAGATACGCAGTATTTT.

Relative to its sample, this clonotype is medium-sized. The chain couples TRBV6-1 to TRBJ2-1; unclear D gene. Per germline, CDR1 MNHNS and CDR2 SASEGT. CDR3 length equals 15 residues. With 6 bases removed from V and 1 base from J, the gap between germline ends came to 13 bases. The CDR3 region is CASRSWVSSYNEQFF. CDR3 sequence (DNA): TGTGCCAGCAGGTCGTGGGTTAGTTCCTACAATGAGCAGTTCTTC.

The rearrangement links TRBV7-2 to TRBJ2-3, with TRBD2 matching 9 bases. The CDR3 covers 17 residues. The germline V gene encodes CDR1 SGHTA and CDR2 FQGNSA. V lost 6 bases and J lost 5; bases outside the gene matches: 15. The CDR3 DNA reads as TGTGCCAGCAGAAAACGGGCGGGAGGGCCCTGGGGAGATACGCAGTATTTT. It is translated as CASRKRAGGPWGDTQYF.

The rearrangement joins TRBV6-1 to TRBJ2-1; D might be TRBD2 (7 bases). The DNA matches TRBJ2-7 better at its end, which makes the J call doubtful. The germline V gene has CDR1 MNHNS and CDR2 SASEGT. The CDR3 runs to 15 residues. The CDR3 region has the DNA TGTGCCAGCAGTTCTGCGGGGGCCTCCTACAATGAGCAGTACTTC. It specifies CASSSAGASYNEQYF.

Relative to its sample, this clonotype is medium-sized. At one end the junction does not follow the germline gene, possibly because of a read error. The chain has TRBV7-7 and TRBJ2-5, with D unresolved. The CDR3 length is 13 residues. Germline V lookup: CDR1 SSHAT, CDR2 FNYEAQ (reference sequence). The CDR3 region has the DNA TGTGCTAGCAGTCTGGACGGACAAGAGACCCAGTACTTC. This sequence encodes CASSLDGQETQYF.

V is TRBV6-6 and J is TRBJ2-4; the D call may be TRBD1 or TRBD2 (6 bases each). Between the trimmed V and J ends, which lost 7 bases and 13 bases, there was a span of 29 bases. The CDR3 spans 16 residues. Germline V gives CDR1 MNHNY, CDR2 SVGAGI (reference sequence). The DNA of the CDR3 is TGTGCCAGCACTTCACGACGGACTACAAGGGACAATGAGCAGTACTTC. Its translation is CASTSRRTTRDNEQYF.

In this sample, this clonotype turned up a few times. The chain has TRBV7-8 and TRBJ2-1; 9 bases line up with TRBD1. V shed 5 bases and J 1 base; nucleotides not matched to a gene: 3. The CDR3 sequence is 15 residues long. Germline CDR1 is SGHVS and CDR2 is FQNEAQ. CDR3 coding DNA: TGTGCCAGCAGCCACAGGGGGCTTTCCTACAATGAGCAGTTCTTC. Encoded protein: CASSHRGLSYNEQFF. The full variable domain, its missing parts supplied by reference TRBV7-8 and TRBJ2-1, is GAGVSQSPRYKVAKRGQDVALRCDPISGHVSLFWYQQALGQGPEFLTYFQNEAQLDKSGLPSDRFFAERPEGSVSTLKIQRTQQEDSAVYLCASSHRGLSYNEQFFGPGTRLTVL.

The V and J genes are TRBV10-1 and TRBJ2-5, with D unclear. CDR1 WNHNN and CDR2 SYGVQD come from the germline V gene (reference sequence). This CDR3 spans 13 amino acids. The germline V and J ends were trimmed by 0 bases and 4 bases, with 6 bases remaining between them. The DNA for the CDR3 is TGCGCCAGCAGTGAGTCGGGCGGAGAGACCCAGTACTTC. It is translated as CASSESGGETQYF.

Concerning this clonotype: One end of the junction varies from germline; a read error may be responsible. The chain is built from TRBV6-1 and TRBJ2-3; 10 positions match TRBD1. CDR1 is MNHNS, CDR2 SASEGT, per germline. CDR3 length: 15 residues. DNA for the CDR3: TGTGCCAGCAGTCTAGTCGACAGGGGGCAGAACGAGCAGTACTTT. Translating gives CASSLVDRGQNEQYF.

In its sample, this clonotype is medium-sized. The rearrangement joins TRBV7-2 to TRBJ2-1, with 7 bases aligning to TRBD2. Matching the DNA end better, TRBJ2-7 makes the J call doubtful. There are 15 residues in the CDR3. CDR1 and CDR2 (germline): SGHTA, FQGNSA. The CDR3: CASSLSSGDHNEQYF. The CDR3 coding sequence is TGTGCCAGCAGCTTATCTAGCGGAGACCACAATGAGCAGTACTTC.

The chain carries TRBV27 and TRBJ2-1; 8 bases align to TRBD2. Germline loops: CDR1 MNHEY, CDR2 SMNVEV (reference sequence). V lost 5 bases and J lost 7; bases outside the gene matches: 10. The CDR3 is 15 residues long. CDR3 DNA sequence: TGTGCCAGCAGTGGGGGGACTAGTTCTAGGAATGAGCAGTTCTTC. Its translation: CASSGGTSSRNEQFF.

The chain carries TRBV7-2 and TRBJ1-4; no reliable D call. Trimming cost V 5 bases and J 8 bases, with 12 bases left between them. The germline V gene has CDR1 SGHTA and CDR2 FQGNSA. The CDR3 covers 13 residues. The CDR3 DNA is TGTGCCAGCAGCGCCAATAGGTGGGAAAAACTGTTTTTT. It encodes CASSANRWEKLFF.

Points on this clonotype: This CDR3 is missing its conserved last phenylalanine or tryptophan, likely due to a read error. The chain uses TRBV27 and TRBJ2-1; D gene unclear. Germline loops: CDR1 MNHEY, CDR2 SMNVEV (reference sequence). The CDR3 totals 17 residues. V lost 0 bases and J lost 2, with 14 bases in between. In DNA form, the CDR3 reads TGTGCCAGCAGTTTATCGCCCAACCTCGGCACCTACAATGAGCAGTTCTCA. As protein: CASSLSPNLGTYNEQFS.

The chain is built from TRBV6-1 and TRBJ2-7; a weak D match, TRBD1 (6 bases). The J call may be in error: the DNA end matches TRBJ2-1 better. This CDR3 comprises 12 residues. Germline assignment: CDR1 MNHNS and CDR2 SASEGT. CDR3 bases: TGTGCCAGCAGGAGGGGGATCGATGAGCAGTTCTTC. It specifies CASRRGIDEQFF.

The chain combines TRBV6-1 with TRBJ1-2; 12 bases map to TRBD1. Germline CDR1 and CDR2: MNHNS and SASEGT. V was clipped by 8 bases and J by 8 bases; unmatched bases: 6. This CDR3 region has 13 residues. CDR3 DNA: TGTGCCAGCTGGGGACAGGGGGCGTCAGGCTACACCTTC. Its translation is CASWGQGASGYTF.

In its sample, this clonotype was seen a few times. V gene TRBV6-6 combines with J gene TRBJ2-5; the D call may be TRBD1 or TRBD2 (5 bases each). TRBJ2-1 matches the DNA end more closely, so the J call is doubtful. The germline CDR1 and CDR2 sequences are MNHNY and SVGAGI (reference sequence). The CDR3 covers 16 residues. The CDR3 loop is CASSYSAGALQETQFF. In DNA form, the CDR3 reads TGTGCCAGCAGTTACTCGGCCGGGGCTCTCCAAGAGACCCAGTTCTTC.

The chain uses TRBV6-1 and TRBJ1-2; no firm D call. Germline V gene sequence: CDR1 MNHNS, CDR2 SASEGT. Trimming took 7 bases from V and 0 from J, leaving 12 bases between them. This CDR3 has 14 residues. The CDR3 sequence: CASNIAATNYGYTF. CDR3 in DNA: TGTGCCAGCAATATCGCGGCAACTAACTATGGCTACACCTTC.

The chain couples TRBV6-8 to TRBJ2-4; D not certain. Trimming removed 5 bases from V and 13 bases from J, with 15 bases in between. This CDR3 has 12 amino acids. The germline CDR1 and CDR2 sequences are MNHGY and SAAAGT. This chain's CDR3 is CASSGRHNEQYF. For the CDR3, the DNA is TGTGCCAGCAGTGGTAGACACAATGAGCAGTACTTC.

The CDR3 sequence is CASSFGTSITEAFF. DNA for the CDR3: TGTGCCAGCAGCTTTGGGACCTCGATAACTGAAGCTTTCTTT. The V and J genes are TRBV11-2 and TRBJ1-1; weak D call: TRBD1 (5 bases). Germline V gene sequence: CDR1 SGHAT, CDR2 FQNNGV. Trimming pared 3 bases from V and 5 bases from J, leaving 13 bases between. The CDR3 covers 14 residues.

This clonotype is labeled as large. The rearrangement links TRBV6-1 to TRBJ2-5; 10 nucleotides agree with TRBD2. After removal of 3 bases from V and 11 bases from J, the junction contained 12 bases not matched to a gene. Germline V CDR1 and CDR2: MNHNS, SASEGT. This CDR3 has 15 amino acids. CDR3 DNA: TGTGCCAGCAGTGAGGGACTAGCGATTCTTCCGGAGCAGTACTTC. Its translation is CASSEGLAILPEQYF.

This clonotype has more than one count but fewer than ten. The genes are TRBV10-2 and TRBJ1-1, with TRBD1 matching over 7 bases. Unmatched junction bases numbered 14, after V lost 6 bases and J lost 1 base. There are 17 residues in the CDR3. Germline V lookup: CDR1 WSHSY, CDR2 SAAADI. The CDR3 loop reads CASSAGQQVTTNTEAFF. The CDR3 coding sequence is TGCGCCAGCAGCGCGGGACAGCAAGTTACCACGAACACTGAAGCTTTCTTT.

The chain combines TRBV6-1 with TRBJ2-1; TRBD2 matches 8 bases. Germline V lookup: CDR1 MNHNS, CDR2 SASEGT. V shed 6 bases and J 7 bases; nucleotides not matched to a gene: 11. The CDR3 spans 15 residues. The CDR3 nucleotides are TGTGCCAGCAGGGTGAGCGGGAGTGGGCTGAATGAGCAGTTCTTC. Amino acids: CASRVSGSGLNEQFF.

This rearrangement joins TRBV6-5 to TRBJ2-5; 7 nucleotides align to TRBD2. The J call could be wrong; TRBJ2-1 is a better fit for the DNA end. This CDR3 comprises 19 residues. Germline-derived CDR1 and CDR2 are MNHEY and SVGAGI. CDR3 sequence: CASSYTLPGLTIAKNIQFF. CDR3 coding DNA: TGTGCCAGCAGTTACACCCTTCCGGGACTAACCATAGCCAAAAACATTCAGTTCTTC.